This TCR beta chain originates from a study of blood T cell repertoires in COVID-19. Assay: immunoSEQ multiplex PCR; the TCRdb copy retains only in-frame clones and omits some. This sample yields 300,000 to 350,000 clones, of which roughly 90% are seen a single time; over 1% belongs to the top ten. Germline CDR1 is MNHGY and CDR2 is SVAAGI. With 7 bases removed from V and 3 bases from J, the gap between germline ends came to 16 bases. This CDR3 region has 15 residues. The material sequenced was PBMCs or T cells enriched from blood (not recorded which). This TCR came from a woman aged 25 to 39 who had been exposed to COVID-19. The chain recombines TRBV6-9 with TRBJ2-1; perhaps TRBD1 as D (5 bases). The DNA for the CDR3 is TGTGCCAGCATAGGGAAGGGGTTCGACTACAATGAGCAGTTCTTC. This codes for CASIGKGFDYNEQFF.